Sequencing of this T cell receptor beta chain was carried out in a study of T cells in Graves' hyperthyroidism and ophthalmopathy. The investigators amplified TCR beta CDR3 regions from RNA transcripts. The primer set for the first-round RT-PCR of the TCR CDR3 was HTBI. A single record per CDR3 protein comes from TCRdb applying MiXCR to the multiplex PCR reads. In the table there are over 350,000 distinct CDR3 sequences, roughly 14% of which are singletons. V was pared by 6 bases and J by 4 bases, with 18 bases between. The germline gives CDR1 SNHLY, CDR2 FYNNEI. The CDR3 sequence is 16 residues long.

V usage is TRBV2 and J usage is TRBJ1-4; a weak D match, TRBD1 (5 bases). This TCR was sampled from a young man with Graves' ophthalmopathy. The sample was blood. This CDR3 is CASRKEQGVLNEKLFF. As DNA, the CDR3 is TGTGCCAGCAGAAAGGAGCAAGGGGTCCTTAATGAAAAACTGTTTTTT.